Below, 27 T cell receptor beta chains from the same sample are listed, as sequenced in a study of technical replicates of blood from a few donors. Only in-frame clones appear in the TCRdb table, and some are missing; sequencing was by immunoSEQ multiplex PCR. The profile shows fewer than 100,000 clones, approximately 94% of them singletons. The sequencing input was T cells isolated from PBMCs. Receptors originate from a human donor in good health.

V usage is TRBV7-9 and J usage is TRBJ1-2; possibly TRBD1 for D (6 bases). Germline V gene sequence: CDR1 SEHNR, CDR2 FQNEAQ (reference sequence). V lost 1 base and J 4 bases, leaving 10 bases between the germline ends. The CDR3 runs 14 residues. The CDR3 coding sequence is TGTGCCAGCAGCTTAGGAGGACAGCGCTATGGCTACACCTTC. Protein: CASSLGGQRYGYTF.

CDR3: CASSARWETQYF. The CDR3 DNA reads TGTGCCAGCAGCGCCAGGTGGGAGACCCAGTACTTC. This chain uses TRBV7-9 with TRBJ2-5, with no clear D. The CDR3 runs 12 residues. The germline CDR1 and CDR2 sequences are SEHNR and FQNEAQ (reference sequence). V lost 5 bases and J 5 bases, leaving 9 bases between the germline ends.

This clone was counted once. The CDR3, as DNA: TGTGCCAGCAGTTTAAAGGGACAGGGGGGGAGGTTGTCTGAAGCTTTCTTT. Residues: CASSLKGQGGRLSEAFF. J is TRBJ1-1 and V is TRBV28; 11 nucleotides match TRBD1. Trimming took 2 bases from V and 6 from J; bases not matched to a gene: 11. The CDR3 runs 17 residues. Looked up from germline, CDR1 is MDHEN and CDR2 is SYDVKM.

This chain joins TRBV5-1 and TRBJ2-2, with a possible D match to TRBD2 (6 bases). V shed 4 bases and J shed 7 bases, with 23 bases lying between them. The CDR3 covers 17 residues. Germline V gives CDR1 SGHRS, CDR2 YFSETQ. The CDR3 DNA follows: TGCGCCAGCAGCCCCAGCGATGTGGCCAGGGAGGACGGGGAGCTGTTTTTT. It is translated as CASSPSDVAREDGELFF.

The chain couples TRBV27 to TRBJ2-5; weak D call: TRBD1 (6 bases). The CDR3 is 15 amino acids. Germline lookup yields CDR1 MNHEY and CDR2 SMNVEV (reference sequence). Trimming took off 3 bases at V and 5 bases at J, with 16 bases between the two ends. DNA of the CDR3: TGTGCCAGCAGTTTTCAGGGGCGTATAGGCGAGACCCAGTACTTC. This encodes CASSFQGRIGETQYF.

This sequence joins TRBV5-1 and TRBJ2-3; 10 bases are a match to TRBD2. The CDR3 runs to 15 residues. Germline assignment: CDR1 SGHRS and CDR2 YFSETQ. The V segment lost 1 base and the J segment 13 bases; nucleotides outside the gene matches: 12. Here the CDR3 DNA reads TGCGCCAGCAGCTTGAGGGTGCTAGCGGGGGACCCGAAGTATTTT. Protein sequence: CASSLRVLAGDPKYF.

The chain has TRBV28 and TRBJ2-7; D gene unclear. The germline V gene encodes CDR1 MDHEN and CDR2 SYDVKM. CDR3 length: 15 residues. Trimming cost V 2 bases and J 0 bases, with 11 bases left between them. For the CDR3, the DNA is TGTGCCAGCAGTTTAGAGCAGGCGCTCTCCTACGAGCAGTACTTC. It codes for CASSLEQALSYEQYF. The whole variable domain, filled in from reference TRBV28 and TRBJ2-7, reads DVKVTQSSRYLVKRTGEKVFLECVQDMDHENMFWYRQDPGLGLRLIYFSYDVKMKEKGDIPEGYSVSREKKERFSLILESASTNQTSMYLCASSLEQALSYEQYFGPGTRLTVT.

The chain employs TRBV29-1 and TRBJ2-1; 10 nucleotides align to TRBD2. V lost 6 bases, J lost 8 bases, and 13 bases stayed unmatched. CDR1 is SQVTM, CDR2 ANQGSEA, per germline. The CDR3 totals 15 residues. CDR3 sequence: CSVIGIAGGGHEQFF. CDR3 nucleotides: TGCAGCGTGATCGGGATAGCGGGAGGTGGCCATGAGCAGTTCTTC.

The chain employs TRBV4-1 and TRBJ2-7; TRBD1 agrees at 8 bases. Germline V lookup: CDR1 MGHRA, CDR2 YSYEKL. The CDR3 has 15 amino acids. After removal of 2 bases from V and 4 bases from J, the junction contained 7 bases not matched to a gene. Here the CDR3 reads CASSQPGQAGYEQYF. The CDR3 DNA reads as TGCGCCAGCAGCCAACCGGGACAGGCGGGTTACGAGCAGTACTTC.

DNA of the CDR3: TGTGCCAGCAGCTTGTTGTTGAGGGCGTCCTACGAGCAGTACTTC. This gives the protein CASSLLLRASYEQYF. V and J are TRBV5-6 and TRBJ2-7; maybe TRBD2 (5 bases). The CDR3 contains 15 residues. Trimming removed 1 base at V and 1 base at J, with 12 bases between. Germline V lookup: CDR1 SGHDT, CDR2 YYEEEE.

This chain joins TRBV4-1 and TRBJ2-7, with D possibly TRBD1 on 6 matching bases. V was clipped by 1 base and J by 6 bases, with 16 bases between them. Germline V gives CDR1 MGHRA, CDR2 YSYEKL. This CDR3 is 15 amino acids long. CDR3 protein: CASSQVEGGMIEQYF. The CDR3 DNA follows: TGCGCCAGCAGCCAAGTCGAAGGGGGAATGATCGAGCAGTACTTC.

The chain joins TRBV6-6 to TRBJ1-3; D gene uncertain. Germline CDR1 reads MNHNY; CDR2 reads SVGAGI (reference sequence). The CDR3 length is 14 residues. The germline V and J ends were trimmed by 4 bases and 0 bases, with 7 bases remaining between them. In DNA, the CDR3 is TGTGCCAGCAGTTCCCTCCTCTCTGGAAACACCATATATTTT. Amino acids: CASSSLLSGNTIYF.

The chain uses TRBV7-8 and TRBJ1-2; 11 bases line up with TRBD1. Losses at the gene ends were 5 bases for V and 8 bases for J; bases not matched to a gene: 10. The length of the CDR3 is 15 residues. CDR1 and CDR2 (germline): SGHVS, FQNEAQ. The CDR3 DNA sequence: TGTGCCAGCAGCCCTGGGACAGGGGGTTTTGGGGGCTACACCTTC. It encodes CASSPGTGGFGGYTF.

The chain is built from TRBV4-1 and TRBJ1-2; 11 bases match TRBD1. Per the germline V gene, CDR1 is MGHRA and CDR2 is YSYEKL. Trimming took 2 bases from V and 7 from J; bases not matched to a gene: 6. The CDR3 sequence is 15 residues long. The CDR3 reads CASSQLGQGAVGYTF. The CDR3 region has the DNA TGCGCCAGCAGCCAACTTGGACAGGGGGCGGTTGGCTACACCTTC.

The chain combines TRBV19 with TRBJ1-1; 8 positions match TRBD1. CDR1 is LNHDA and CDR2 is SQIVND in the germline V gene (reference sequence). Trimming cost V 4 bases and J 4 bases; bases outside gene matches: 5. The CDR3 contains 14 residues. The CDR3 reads CASSKGQGSTEAFF. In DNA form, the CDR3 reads TGTGCCAGTAGTAAAGGACAGGGTAGCACTGAAGCTTTCTTT.

CDR3 amino acids: CASSPRGTNTEAFF. DNA for the CDR3: TGTGCCAGCAGCCCAAGGGGGACGAACACTGAAGCTTTCTTT. The genes are TRBV7-8 and TRBJ1-1, with D tentatively TRBD1 (6 bases). V shed 5 bases and J shed 1 base, with 11 bases lying between them. The CDR3 contains 14 residues. Germline V gene lookup returns CDR1 SGHVS and CDR2 FQNEAQ.

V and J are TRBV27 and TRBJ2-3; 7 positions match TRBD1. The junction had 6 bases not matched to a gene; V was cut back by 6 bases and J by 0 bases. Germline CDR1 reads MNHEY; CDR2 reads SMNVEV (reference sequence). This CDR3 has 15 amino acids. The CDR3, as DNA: TGTGCCAGCAGAACCGGGACAGTGAGCACAGATACGCAGTATTTT. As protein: CASRTGTVSTDTQYF.

In DNA form, the CDR3 reads TGTGCCAGCAGCTCCGGGTGGAGTTCACCCCTCCACTTT. This sequence encodes CASSSGWSSPLHF. The chain combines TRBV6-6 with TRBJ1-6; D is uncertain. Trimming left V 6 bases short and J 9 bases short, with 12 bases between. CDR1 MNHNY and CDR2 SVGAGI come from the germline V gene (reference sequence). This CDR3 region has 13 residues.

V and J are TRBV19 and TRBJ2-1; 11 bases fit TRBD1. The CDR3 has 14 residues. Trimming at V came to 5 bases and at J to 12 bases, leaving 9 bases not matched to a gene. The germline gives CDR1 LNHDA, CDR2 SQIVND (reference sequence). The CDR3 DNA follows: TGTGCCAGTAGTTCGGACAGGGGGCTGGCGGGGCAGTTCTTC. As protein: CASSSDRGLAGQFF.

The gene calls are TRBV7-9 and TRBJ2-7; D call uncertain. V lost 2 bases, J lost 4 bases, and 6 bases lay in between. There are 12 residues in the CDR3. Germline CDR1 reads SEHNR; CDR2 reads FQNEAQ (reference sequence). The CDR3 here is CASSLSQYEQYF. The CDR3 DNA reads TGTGCCAGCAGCTTATCACAATACGAGCAGTACTTC.

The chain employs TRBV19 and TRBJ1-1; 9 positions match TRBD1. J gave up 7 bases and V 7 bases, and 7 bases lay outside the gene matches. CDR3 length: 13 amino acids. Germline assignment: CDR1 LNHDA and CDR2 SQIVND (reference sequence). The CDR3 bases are TGTGCCAGTAAAACGACAGGGGGTCTTGAAGCTTTCTTT. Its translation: CASKTTGGLEAFF.

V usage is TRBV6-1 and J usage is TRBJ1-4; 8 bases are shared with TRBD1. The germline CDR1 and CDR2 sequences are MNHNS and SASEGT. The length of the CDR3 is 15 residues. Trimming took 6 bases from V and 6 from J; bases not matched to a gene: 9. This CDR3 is CASSPSDRGDEKLFF. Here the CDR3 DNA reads TGTGCCAGCAGCCCTTCCGACAGGGGAGATGAAAAACTGTTTTTT.

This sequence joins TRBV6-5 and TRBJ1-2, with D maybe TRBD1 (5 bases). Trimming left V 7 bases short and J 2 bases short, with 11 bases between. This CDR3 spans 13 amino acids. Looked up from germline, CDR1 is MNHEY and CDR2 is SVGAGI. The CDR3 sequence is CASKRTPNYGYTF. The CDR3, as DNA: TGTGCCAGCAAAAGGACACCGAACTATGGCTACACCTTC.

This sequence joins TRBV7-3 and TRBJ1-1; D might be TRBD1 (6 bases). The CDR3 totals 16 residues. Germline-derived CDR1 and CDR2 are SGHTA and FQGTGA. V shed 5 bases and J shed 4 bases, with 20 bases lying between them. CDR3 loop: CASSRHPQGQGTEAFF. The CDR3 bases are TGTGCCAGCAGCCGACACCCTCAGGGGCAGGGCACTGAAGCTTTCTTT.

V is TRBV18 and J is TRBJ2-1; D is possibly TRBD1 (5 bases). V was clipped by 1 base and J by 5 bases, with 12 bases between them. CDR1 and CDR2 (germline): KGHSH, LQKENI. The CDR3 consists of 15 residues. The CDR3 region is CASSPRTGANNEQFF. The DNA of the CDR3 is TGTGCCAGCTCACCACGAACAGGAGCAAACAATGAGCAGTTCTTC.

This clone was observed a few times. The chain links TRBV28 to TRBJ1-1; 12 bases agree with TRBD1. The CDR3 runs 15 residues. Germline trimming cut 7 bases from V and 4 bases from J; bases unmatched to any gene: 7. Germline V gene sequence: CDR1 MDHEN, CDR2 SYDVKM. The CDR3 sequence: CASTWDRGLGTEAFF. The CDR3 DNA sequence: TGTGCCAGCACGTGGGACAGGGGGCTCGGCACTGAAGCTTTCTTT. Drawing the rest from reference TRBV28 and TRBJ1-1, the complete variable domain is DVKVTQSSRYLVKRTGEKVFLECVQDMDHENMFWYRQDPGLGLRLIYFSYDVKMKEKGDIPEGYSVSREKKERFSLILESASTNQTSMYLCASTWDRGLGTEAFFGQGTRLTVV.

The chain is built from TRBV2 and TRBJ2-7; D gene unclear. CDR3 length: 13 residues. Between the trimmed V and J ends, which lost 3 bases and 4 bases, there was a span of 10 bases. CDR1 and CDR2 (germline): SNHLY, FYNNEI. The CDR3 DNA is TGTGCCAGCAGTGAGGTTTCTCGGTACGAGCAGTACTTC. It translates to CASSEVSRYEQYF. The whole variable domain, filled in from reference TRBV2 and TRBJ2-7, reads EPEVTQTPSHQVTQMGQEVILRCVPISNHLYFYWYRQILGQKVEFLVSFYNNEISEKSEIFDDQFSVERPDGSNFTLKIRSTKLEDSAMYFCASSEVSRYEQYFGPGTRLTVT.